The clone carrying this TCR beta chain is deemed large (0.1 to 1%). Its antigen is not known. The sample belongs to a study of T cells in localized non-small cell lung cancer. Broader study findings: Patients showing higher blood T cell density tended to see longer overall survival. Appearances in adjacent lung were noted for a median around 55 of the top 100 tumor clones. Uninvolved adjacent lung had higher T cell clonality than tumor and all other tissues.

TCRdb's table, derived via immunoSEQ multiplex PCR, lists solely in-frame clones and lacks some. The data contain about 2,800 clones, roughly 25% of them singletons. This sequence was found in an older male donor with stage II lung adenocarcinoma. Sequencing was performed on normal lung tissue next to the tumor, taken before any cancer treatment.

The CDR3: CATSRDRDGPVAKNIQYF. CDR3 nucleotides: TGTGCCACCAGCAGAGATCGAGATGGGCCGGTGGCCAAAAACATTCAGTACTTC. The J gene is TRBJ2-4, the V gene TRBV15; no definite D call. CDR1 is LNHNV and CDR2 is YYDKDF in the germline V gene (reference sequence). V lost 0 bases and J 1 base, leaving 16 bases between the germline ends. CDR3 length equals 18 residues.